Presented here are 9 T cell receptor beta chains from one specimen sequenced in a study of cytomegalovirus exposure and HLA in healthy donors. Generated by immunoSEQ multiplex PCR, the TCRdb table keeps only in-frame clones and is missing some. The sample lists approximately 170,000 clones, about 90% occurring once. Sequenced input: PBMCs. These receptors originate from a woman younger than 35 in good health and CMV-seropositive.

CDR3 nucleotide sequence: TGTGCCAGCAGTTTACCCCCCGAACGGCCGGTAATTCAGGGGCAGTTCTTC. It specifies CASSLPPERPVIQGQFF. The rearrangement uses TRBV28 and TRBJ2-1; TRBD1 might be the D (5 bases). Germline V lookup: CDR1 MDHEN, CDR2 SYDVKM. V lost 2 bases and J lost 12, with 26 bases in between. The CDR3 loop spans 17 amino acids.

The V call is TRBV11-3, the J call TRBJ2-2, with TRBD1 matching 8 bases. The junction had 4 bases not matched to a gene; V was cut back by 5 bases and J by 2 bases. The CDR3 loop spans 15 amino acids. Germline CDR1 is SGHNT and CDR2 is YENEEA. The DNA of the CDR3 is TGTGCCAGCAGCGGACAGGGACTCAACACCGGGGAGCTGTTTTTT. Encoded protein: CASSGQGLNTGELFF.

This rearrangement joins TRBV29-1 to TRBJ1-2, with TRBD1 matching over 10 bases. The germline gives CDR1 SQVTM, CDR2 ANQGSEA. The ends lost 4 bases at V and 8 bases at J; junction bases unmatched: 10. The CDR3 extends over 14 amino acids. The CDR3 nucleotides read TGCAGCGTTGGAGGAAGGGGACAGGGGTTCGGCTACACCTTC. Its translation: CSVGGRGQGFGYTF.

V usage is TRBV5-1 and J usage is TRBJ2-3, with TRBD2 matching 13 bases. The CDR3 covers 16 residues. Germline CDR1 is SGHRS and CDR2 is YFSETQ. The ends lost 5 bases at V and 5 bases at J; junction bases unmatched: 8. CDR3 DNA sequence: TGCGCCAGCAGACACGGACTAGCGGGAGTAAAAGATACGCAGTATTTT. Translated, it gives CASRHGLAGVKDTQYF.

The chain uses TRBV5-6 and TRBJ2-2; TRBD1 matches 8 bases. J gave up 3 bases and V 2 bases, and 9 bases lay outside the gene matches. Per the germline V gene, CDR1 is SGHDT and CDR2 is YYEEEE. The CDR3 spans 17 residues. CDR3 coding DNA: TGTGCCAGCAGCTTTTTACCGGGACAGGTGGACACCGGGGAGCTGTTTTTT. Its translation: CASSFLPGQVDTGELFF.

V gene TRBV12-5 combines with J gene TRBJ2-1, with D hard to call. The CDR3 contains 15 residues. Trimming took 1 base from V and 2 from J, leaving 9 bases between them. Germline V gene data show CDR1 as LGHNT and CDR2 as FRNRAP. CDR3 region: CASGLDADTYNEQFF. CDR3 sequence (DNA): TGTGCTAGTGGTTTGGACGCCGACACCTACAATGAGCAGTTCTTC. Full variable domain (remainder filled in from reference TRBV12-5 and TRBJ2-1): DARVTQTPRHKVTEMGQEVTMRCQPILGHNTVFWYRQTMMQGLELLAYFRNRAPLDDSGMPKDRFSAEMPDATLATLKIQPSEPRDSAVYFCASGLDADTYNEQFFGPGTRLTVL.

The chain employs TRBV30 and TRBJ1-1; possibly TRBD1 for D (6 bases). Trimming took 0 bases from V and 4 from J, leaving 12 bases between them. This CDR3 region has 14 residues. Germline CDR1 is GTSNPN and CDR2 is SVGIG (reference sequence). CDR3 protein: CAWSVGGAGTEAFF. CDR3 bases: TGTGCCTGGAGTGTAGGGGGGGCTGGCACTGAAGCTTTCTTT.

The CDR3 spells CASSKPPREQFF. The CDR3 nucleotides are TGTGCCAGCAGTAAACCCCCGCGAGAACAGTTCTTC. The rearrangement joins TRBV27 to TRBJ2-1; D ambiguous. Per the germline V gene, CDR1 is MNHEY and CDR2 is SMNVEV (reference sequence). V was pared by 5 bases and J by 13 bases, with 15 bases between. The CDR3 covers 12 residues.

The chain recombines TRBV2 with TRBJ2-1; D is perhaps TRBD2 (7 bases). The CDR3 contains 12 residues. CDR1 and CDR2 (germline): SNHLY, FYNNEI. Trimming removed 7 bases from V and 6 bases from J, with 10 bases in between. CDR3 residues: CASKGGANEQFF. CDR3 bases: TGTGCCAGCAAGGGGGGGGCCAATGAGCAGTTCTTC. Supplemented by reference TRBV2 and TRBJ2-1, the full variable domain reads EPEVTQTPSHQVTQMGQEVILRCVPISNHLYFYWYRQILGQKVEFLVSFYNNEISEKSEIFDDQFSVERPDGSNFTLKIRSTKLEDSAMYFCASKGGANEQFFGPGTRLTVL.